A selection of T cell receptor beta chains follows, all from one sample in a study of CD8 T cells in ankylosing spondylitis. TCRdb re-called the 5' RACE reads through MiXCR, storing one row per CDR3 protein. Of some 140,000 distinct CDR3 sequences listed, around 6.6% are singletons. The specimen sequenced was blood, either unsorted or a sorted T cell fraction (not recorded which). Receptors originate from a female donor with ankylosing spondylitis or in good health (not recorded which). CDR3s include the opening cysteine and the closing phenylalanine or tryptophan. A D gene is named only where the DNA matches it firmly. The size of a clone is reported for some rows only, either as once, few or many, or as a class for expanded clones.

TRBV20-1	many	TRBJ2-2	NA	TGCAGTGCTAGAGCCTCAGGTTACACCGGGGAGCTGTTTTTT	CSARASGYTGELFF
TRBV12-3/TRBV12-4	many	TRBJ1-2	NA	TGTGCCAGCAGTTTAGAGGACAGCGTTTCTAATGGCTACACCTTC	CASSLEDSVSNGYTF
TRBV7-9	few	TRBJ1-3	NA	TGTGCCAGCAGCTTAAAGGGGCCCGGAAACACCATATATTTT	CASSLKGPGNTIYF
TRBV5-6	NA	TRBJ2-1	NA	TGTGCCAGCAGCTTACCGGGACCTCTGGAGAATGAGCAGTTCTTC	CASSLPGPLENEQFF
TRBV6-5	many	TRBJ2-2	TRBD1	TGTGCCAGCAGAGTGATATTAGGGGGCGAGGACACCGGGGAGCTGTTTTTT	CASRVILGGEDTGELFF
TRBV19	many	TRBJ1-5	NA	TGTGCCAGTAGTATGGACAGTTTCAATCAGCCCCAGCATTTT	CASSMDSFNQPQHF
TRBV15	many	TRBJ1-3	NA	TGTGCCACCAGCAACTCTGGAAACACCATATATTTT	CATSNSGNTIYF
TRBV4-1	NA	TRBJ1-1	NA	TGCGCCAGCAGCCAAGTCGTGGGTGACACTGAAGCTTTCTTT	CASSQVVGDTEAFF
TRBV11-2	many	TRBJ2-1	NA	TGTGCCAGCAGCTTAGACTCACCATCCAATGAGCAGTTCTTC	CASSLDSPSNEQFF
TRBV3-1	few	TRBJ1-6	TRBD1	TGTGCCAGCAGCCCCGGACAGGGCGCAGTCGGTTCACCCCTCCACTTT	CASSPGQGAVGSPLHF
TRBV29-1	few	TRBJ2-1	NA	TGCAGCTCTTATGGCGTGAACAATGAGCAGTTCTTC	CSSYGVNNEQFF
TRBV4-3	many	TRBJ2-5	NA	TGCGCCAGCAGCCAAGGCTGGACCGAAGGCGAGACCCAGTACTTC	CASSQGWTEGETQYF
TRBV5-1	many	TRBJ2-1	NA	TGCGCCAGCAGCTCAACTAGTTACAATGAGCAGTTCTTC	CASSSTSYNEQFF
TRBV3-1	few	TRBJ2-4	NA	TGTGCCAGCAGCCACCTAGCCAAAAACATTCAGTACTTC	CASSHLAKNIQYF
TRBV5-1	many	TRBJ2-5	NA	TGCGCCAGCAGCTACTTGCGGGGAGCCCAAGAGACCCAGTACTTC	CASSYLRGAQETQYF
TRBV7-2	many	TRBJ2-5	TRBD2	TGTGCCAGCAGCTTAGAACTAGCGGGGGGTCAAGAGACCCAGTACTTC	CASSLELAGGQETQYF
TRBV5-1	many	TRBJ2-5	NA	TGCGCCAGCAGCTTGCCCGGGACGTCACTTGGGGAGACCCAGTACTTC	CASSLPGTSLGETQYF
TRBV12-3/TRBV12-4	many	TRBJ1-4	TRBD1	TGTGCCAGCAGCCCAGGGGGAAGCGAAAAACTGTTTTTT	CASSPGGSEKLFF
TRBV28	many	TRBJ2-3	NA	TGTGCCAGCAATTTATACACAGATACGCAGTATTTT	CASNLYTDTQYF
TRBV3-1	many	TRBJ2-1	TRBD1	TGTGCCAGCAGCCAAGAGGACAGGGGGTCAAATGAGCAGTTCTTC	CASSQEDRGSNEQFF
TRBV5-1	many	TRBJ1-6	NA	TGCGCCAGCAGCTTGGAAAACAGCAAAAATTCACCCCTCCACTTT	CASSLENSKNSPLHF
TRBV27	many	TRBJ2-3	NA	TGTGCCAGCAGTCCAAGCCCAACTGGCACAGATACGCAGTATTTT	CASSPSPTGTDTQYF
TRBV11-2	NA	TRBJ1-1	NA	TGTGCCAGCAGCTTAGTGGCAGGGGTGAACACTGAAGCTTTCTTT	CASSLVAGVNTEAFF
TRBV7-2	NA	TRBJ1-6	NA	TGTGCCAGCAGCTTGACAGGTTCACCCCTCCACTTT	CASSLTGSPLHF
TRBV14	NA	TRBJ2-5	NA	TGTGCCAGCAGCCTCGGGACCACGGGGACCCAGTACTTC	CASSLGTTGTQYF
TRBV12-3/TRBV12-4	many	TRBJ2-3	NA	TGTGCCAGCAGTTCGATCATCGGGGTATCAGATACGCAGTATTTT	CASSSIIGVSDTQYF
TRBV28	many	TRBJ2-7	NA	TGTGCCAGCAGTTTCGCCTACGAGCAGTACTTC	CASSFAYEQYF
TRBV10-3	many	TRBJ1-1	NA	TGTGCCATCAGTGAGCCCTACAGATGGGTGGCGGGGAGCACTGAAGCTTTCTTT	CAISEPYRWVAGSTEAFF
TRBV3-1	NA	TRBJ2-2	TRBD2	TGTGCCAGCAGCCTTCGGACTAGCGGGGCCGGGGAGCTGTTTTTT	CASSLRTSGAGELFF
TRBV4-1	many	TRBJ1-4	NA	TGCGCCAGCAGCCAACTTATTAGCGAAAAACTGTTTTTT	CASSQLISEKLFF
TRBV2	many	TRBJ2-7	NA	TGTGCCAGCAGTGAAGGGAGAGTCCCCGAGCAGTACTTC	CASSEGRVPEQYF
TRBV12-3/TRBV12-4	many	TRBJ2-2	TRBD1	TGTGCCAGCAAAACCGGGACAGGGAACACCGGGGAGCTGTTTTTT	CASKTGTGNTGELFF
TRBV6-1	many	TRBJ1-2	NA	TGTGCCAGCAGCCTGACCAGGGCCTCTAACTATGGCTACACCTTC	CASSLTRASNYGYTF
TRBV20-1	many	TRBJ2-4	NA	TGCAGTGCCCCGTGGGACACCCAGCACTTC	CSAPWDTQHF
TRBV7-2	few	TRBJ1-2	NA	TGTGCCAGCAGCTTAGACTGGGGCAACTATGGCTACACCTTC	CASSLDWGNYGYTF
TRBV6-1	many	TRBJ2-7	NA	TGTGCCAGCAGTGAATATCGGGGCTACGAGCAGTACTTC	CASSEYRGYEQYF
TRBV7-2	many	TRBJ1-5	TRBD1	TGTGCCAGCAGCTTGTACAGGGGTAGCAATCAGCCCCAGCATTTT	CASSLYRGSNQPQHF
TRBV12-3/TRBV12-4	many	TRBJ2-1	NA	TGTGCCAGCAGTCCGTACCACAGGGAGCCACGGGGGAATGAGCAGTTCTTC	CASSPYHREPRGNEQFF
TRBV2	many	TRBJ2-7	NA	TGTGCCAGCAGTGATCGGGGACGCGAGCAGTACTTC	CASSDRGREQYF
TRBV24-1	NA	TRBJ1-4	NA	TGTGCCACCAGTTGGGGCAGGGCTAATGAAAAACTGTTTTTT	CATSWGRANEKLFF
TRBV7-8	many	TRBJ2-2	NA	TGTGCCAGCAGCGCACTAACAAACACCGGGGAGCTGTTTTTT	CASSALTNTGELFF
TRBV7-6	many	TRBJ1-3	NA	TGTGCCAGCAGCTCTACAGGGTTCTCTGGAAACACCATATATTTT	CASSSTGFSGNTIYF
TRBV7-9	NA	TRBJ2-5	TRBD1	TGTGCCAGCAGCGCGTGGGACAGGGAAAAAGAGACCCAGTACTTC	CASSAWDREKETQYF
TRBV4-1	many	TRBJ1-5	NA	TGCGCCAGCAGCCAAGTGGGGGGGCCCCAGCATTTT	CASSQVGGPQHF
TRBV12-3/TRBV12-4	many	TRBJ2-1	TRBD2	TGTGCCAGCAGTCTTAGCGGGGGGGCCTACAATGAGCAGTTCTTC	CASSLSGGAYNEQFF
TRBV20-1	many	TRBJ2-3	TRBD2	TGCAGTGCTAGGGATGGACTGGGCGGGGGTACAGATACGCAGTATTTT	CSARDGLGGGTDTQYF